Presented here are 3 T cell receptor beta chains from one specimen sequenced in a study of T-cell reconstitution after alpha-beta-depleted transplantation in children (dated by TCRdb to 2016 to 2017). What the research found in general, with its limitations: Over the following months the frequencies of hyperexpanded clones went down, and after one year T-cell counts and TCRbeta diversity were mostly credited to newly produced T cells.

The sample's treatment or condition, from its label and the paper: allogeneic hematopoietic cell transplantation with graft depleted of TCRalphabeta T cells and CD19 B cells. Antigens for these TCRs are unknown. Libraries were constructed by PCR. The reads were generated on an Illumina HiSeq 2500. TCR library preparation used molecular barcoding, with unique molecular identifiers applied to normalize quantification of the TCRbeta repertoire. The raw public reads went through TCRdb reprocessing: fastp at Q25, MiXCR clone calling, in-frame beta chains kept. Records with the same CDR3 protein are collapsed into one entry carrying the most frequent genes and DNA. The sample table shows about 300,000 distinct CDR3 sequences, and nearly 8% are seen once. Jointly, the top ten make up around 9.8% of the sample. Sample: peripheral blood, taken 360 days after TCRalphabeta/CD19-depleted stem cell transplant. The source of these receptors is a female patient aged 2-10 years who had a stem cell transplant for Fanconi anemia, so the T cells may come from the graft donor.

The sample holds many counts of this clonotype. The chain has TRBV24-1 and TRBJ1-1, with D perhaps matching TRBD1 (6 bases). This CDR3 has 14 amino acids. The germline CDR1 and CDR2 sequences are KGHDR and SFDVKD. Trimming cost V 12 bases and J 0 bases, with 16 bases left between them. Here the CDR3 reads CAHTMDRMNTEAFF. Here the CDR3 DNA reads TGTGCCCACACCATGGACAGAATGAACACTGAAGCTTTCTTT.

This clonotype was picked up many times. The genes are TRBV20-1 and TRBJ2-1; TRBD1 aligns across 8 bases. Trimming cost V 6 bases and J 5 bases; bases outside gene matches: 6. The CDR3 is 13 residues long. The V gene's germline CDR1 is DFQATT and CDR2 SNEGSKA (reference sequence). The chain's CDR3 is CSAPGQADNEQFF. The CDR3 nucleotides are TGCAGTGCCCCGGGACAGGCGGACAATGAGCAGTTCTTC.

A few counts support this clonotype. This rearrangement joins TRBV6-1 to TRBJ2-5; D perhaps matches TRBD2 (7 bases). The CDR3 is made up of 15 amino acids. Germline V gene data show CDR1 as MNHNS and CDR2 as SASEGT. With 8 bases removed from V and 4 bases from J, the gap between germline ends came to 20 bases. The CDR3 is CASSIGGGRGETQYF. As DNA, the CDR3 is TGTGCCAGCTCAATAGGGGGGGGGAGAGGAGAGACCCAGTACTTC.